This T cell receptor (beta chain) was profiled in a study of blood T cell repertoires in COVID-19. As for the study in general: Acute-phase and convalescent COVID-19 samples originated in the United States, Italy and Spain.

CDR3 size: 14 residues. Germline V gene lookup returns CDR1 MRHNA and CDR2 SNTAGT. Trimming removed 6 bases from V and 2 bases from J; junction bases left unmatched: 4. The cohort comprised adults aged roughly 18 to 95 years residing in about two dozen US areas. Cohort 3 recovery required two negative PCRs, clearance, or symptom resolution. As handled by the study authors: Using reference gene primer amplification, nucleated cell counts were estimated. Data came from immunoSEQ multiplex PCR; TCRdb stores just in-frame clones and leaves some out. The DNA was the basis for D and trimming; V, J and clone size are from that table. The sample lists roughly 180,000 clones, roughly four fifths occurring once.

The TCR sequence derives from a man aged 35 to 55 who had recovered from COVID-19. The gene calls are TRBV6-4 and TRBJ2-3; 8 nucleotides agree with TRBD2. Sequencing was carried out using PBMCs or T cells enriched from blood (not recorded which). CDR3: CASRTSETTDTQYF. CDR3 in DNA: TGTGCCAGCAGGACTAGCGAAACCACAGATACGCAGTATTTT.